Below are 9 T cell receptor beta chains sequenced from a single sample in a study of metastatic and nonmetastatic thyroid tumors. MiXCR reprocessed the PCR reads for TCRdb. Here the sample spans more than 15,000 clones, approximately 16% being singletons. Thyroid surgery had not been preceded by any treatment in any patient. The sample consisted of blood. These receptors were collected from a male donor with papillary thyroid cancer or a benign thyroid nodule (not recorded which). Some clones in this sample may be carry-over from other donors' samples.

This clone has at least ten counts. The genes are TRBV4-3 and TRBJ2-7, with 11 bases aligning to TRBD2. This CDR3 contains 17 residues. Germline values: CDR1 LGHNA, CDR2 YSLEER. V was clipped by 8 bases and J by 2 bases; unmatched bases: 14. For the CDR3, the DNA is TGCGCCAGCGAACAGGACGGGCGACTAGCGGGGACCTACGAGCAGTACTTC. This sequence encodes CASEQDGRLAGTYEQYF.

This clone was seen many times. The chain links TRBV5-8 to TRBJ1-4; D is unclear. CDR3 length: 14 residues. Germline V lookup: CDR1 SGHTS, CDR2 YDEGEE. Trimming shortened V by 4 bases and J by 6 bases, and 13 bases separated the two germline ends. The CDR3 protein is CASSLRVNHEKLFF. DNA for the CDR3: TGTGCCAGCAGCCTCCGGGTTAATCATGAAAAACTGTTTTTT. Drawing the rest from reference TRBV5-8 and TRBJ1-4, the complete variable domain is EAGVTQSPTHLIKTRGQQATLRCSPISGHTSVYWYQQALGLGLQFLLWYDEGEERNRGNFPPRFSGRQFPNYSSELNVNALELEDSALYLCASSLRVNHEKLFFGSGTQLSVL.

There are many counts of this clone. The chain couples TRBV13 to TRBJ1-1; a weak D match, TRBD1 (6 bases). The CDR3 consists of 11 residues. CDR1 PRHDT and CDR2 FYEKMQ come from the germline V gene (reference sequence). The V gene lost 0 bases and the J gene lost 11 bases, with 7 bases spanning the gap. The CDR3 DNA reads as TGTGCCAGCAGCTTAGGACAGGGTGCTTTCTTT. Translated: CASSLGQGAFF.

This clone was observed at least ten times. This chain joins TRBV6-1 and TRBJ2-6; D unresolved. Per the germline V gene, CDR1 is MNHNS and CDR2 is SASEGT. This CDR3 region has 17 residues. Deletions cut 6 bases from V and 4 bases from J, with 19 bases between. CDR3 region: CASSPRGISSGANVLTF. Written as DNA, the CDR3 is TGTGCCAGCAGCCCCCGAGGCATAAGTTCAGGGGCCAACGTCCTGACTTTC.

By proportion, this clone is medium-sized. The chain has TRBV28 and TRBJ2-6; no definite D call. This CDR3 is built from 16 residues. Trimming stripped 2 bases from V and 0 bases from J, with 8 bases between. Germline V lookup: CDR1 MDHEN, CDR2 SYDVKM. CDR3 amino acids: CASSLAFYSGANVLTF. CDR3 in DNA: TGTGCCAGCAGTTTAGCGTTTTACTCTGGGGCCAACGTCCTGACTTTC.

There are many counts of this clone. This chain uses TRBV3-1 with TRBJ2-3, with D perhaps TRBD2 (6 bases). The CDR3 loop spans 16 amino acids. CDR1 is LGHDT, CDR2 YNNKEL, per germline (reference sequence). V lost 0 bases, J lost 1 base, and 11 bases lay in between. Written as DNA, the CDR3 is TGTGCCAGCAGCCAAGAGTACGGGGAGGGCACAGATACGCAGTATTTT. It is translated as CASSQEYGEGTDTQYF.

This clone was seen ten or more times. The V and J genes are TRBV28 and TRBJ1-3, with D uncertain. The V gene lost 7 bases and the J gene lost 1 base, with 8 bases spanning the gap. Germline V gives CDR1 MDHEN, CDR2 SYDVKM. The CDR3 totals 13 residues. The DNA for the CDR3 is TGTGCCAGCATTCGGAGTTCTGGAAACACCATATATTTT. Translated: CASIRSSGNTIYF.

Ten or more counts support this clone. V and J are TRBV6-1 and TRBJ1-5; TRBD1 might be the D (6 bases). The V end lost 9 bases, the J end lost 4 bases, and 22 bases lay between the germline ends. Germline V gives CDR1 MNHNS, CDR2 SASEGT. The CDR3 is 16 amino acids. The CDR3 region is CARDRRDGSFNQPQHF. CDR3 nucleotide sequence: TGTGCCAGAGACAGGCGGGACGGAAGTTTTAATCAGCCCCAGCATTTT.

This clone was recorded a few times. The CDR3 sequence: CASSSLQGFYEQYF. CDR3 DNA sequence: TGTGCCAGCAGTTCTTTACAGGGGTTTTACGAGCAGTACTTC. The chain has TRBV27 and TRBJ2-7, with TRBD1 identical over 7 bases. The CDR3 loop spans 14 amino acids. Germline CDR1 and CDR2: MNHEY and SMNVEV (reference sequence). Trimming cost V 4 bases and J 4 bases; bases outside gene matches: 7.